The T cell receptor beta chain described here comes from a study of cytomegalovirus exposure and HLA in healthy donors. General study results and limits: TRBV6-2, TRBV6-3 and other indistinguishable V segments were excluded. Across HLA loci, a later analysis found differing TCR association rates, with DRB1 most and HLA-C fewest. Most of the TCR beta V segments (in an earlier analysis) were productive either about 87% or about 30% of the time.

The germline V and J ends were trimmed by 0 bases and 3 bases, with 9 bases remaining between them. This CDR3 region has 14 residues. Germline CDR1 and CDR2: SGHRS and YFSETQ. Researchers ran the PCR with 60 Vbeta and 13 Jbeta primers. Here immunoSEQ multiplex PCR was the method, and the copy in TCRdb shows in-frame clones only, minus some. The data show a few hundred thousand clones, around 85% seen once. This clone appeared a few times. Its antigen is not known. The sequence was collected from a girl aged 2-10 years in good health and CMV-seronegative. The chain recombines TRBV5-1 with TRBJ2-5; D is perhaps TRBD2 (5 bases). The sequenced material came from PBMCs. This CDR3 is CASSLEASKETQYF. The CDR3 DNA sequence: TGCGCCAGCAGCTTGGAGGCTAGCAAAGAGACCCAGTACTTC. The full variable domain, completed using reference TRBV5-1 and TRBJ2-5, is KAGVTQTPRYLIKTRGQQVTLSCSPISGHRSVSWYQQTPGQGLQFLFEYFSETQRNKGNFPGRFSGRQFSNSRSEMNVSTLELGDSALYLCASSLEASKETQYFGPGTRLLVL.